This TCR beta chain was profiled in a study of shared clonotypes between healthy human individuals. Study background: A donor's plate count was three for CD4 naive and three for CD4 memory; CD8 naive had two and CD8 memory one.

Some clones are missing from TCRdb's copy, which holds only in-frame ones; the method was immunoSEQ multiplex PCR. Of about 1.5 million clones in the sample, around 98% were seen once. As to this clone: Its target is unknown.

The V gene's germline CDR1 is ENHRY and CDR2 SYGVKD. The ends were cut back, 0 bases at V and 5 bases at J, with 7 bases in the middle. This CDR3 spans 13 amino acids. Broader study findings: Inspection by rarefaction showed sorted-subset sequencing to be incomplete despite large depth.

The sequence was collected from a man under 40 in good health. The chain recombines TRBV10-3 with TRBJ1-2, with D hard to call. Sequences were obtained from naive CD4+ T cells sorted from blood. Sample subset: CD45RA+ positively selected. Here the CDR3 reads CAISESPGYGYTF. In DNA form, the CDR3 reads TGTGCCATCAGTGAGTCCCCAGGATATGGCTACACCTTC.